The 21 T cell receptor beta chains below all came from one sample that was sequenced in a study of cytomegalovirus exposure and HLA in healthy donors. Both 60 Vbeta primers and 13 Jbeta primers went into the PCR. Produced via immunoSEQ multiplex PCR; TCRdb's table is partial and in-frame only. There are 150,000 to 200,000 clones in the sample; around 78% occur only once, and roughly 13% lies in the top ten. The specimen was PBMCs. The receptor source for this set is a woman aged 25-40 years in good health and CMV-seropositive.

CDR3 sequence: CASSGGVTQYF. CDR3 sequence (DNA): TGTGCCAGCAGCGGCGGGGTTACGCAGTATTTT. This chain joins TRBV5-4 and TRBJ2-3; a weak D match, TRBD2 (6 bases). Germline CDR1 is SGHNT and CDR2 is YYREEE (reference sequence). The CDR3 is made up of 11 amino acids. Trimming left V 4 bases short and J 8 bases short, with 8 bases between.

The table lists this clone with a few counts. This sequence joins TRBV30 and TRBJ1-6; 8 bases line up with TRBD1. The CDR3 sequence is 14 residues long. From germline, CDR1 is GTSNPN and CDR2 SVGIG (reference sequence). V trimming: 3 bases; J trimming: 7 bases; junction bases outside the gene matches: 5. CDR3 nucleotides: TGTGCCTGGAGCGTTGGGACAGGAAATTCACCCCTCCACTTT. This translates into CAWSVGTGNSPLHF.

This chain joins TRBV28 and TRBJ2-1; possible D gene TRBD2, 6 bases. Germline CDR1 MDHEN, CDR2 SYDVKM. V was trimmed by 3 bases and J by 3 bases, leaving 15 bases between them. The CDR3 spans 16 residues. CDR3 sequence reads: CASSLLGSKSYNEQFF. For the CDR3, the DNA is TGTGCCAGCAGTTTGCTCGGGAGCAAAAGCTACAATGAGCAGTTCTTC.

This clone has just one count. The chain recombines TRBV5-4 with TRBJ1-6; the D is unclear. The V end lost 2 bases, the J end lost 8 bases, and 11 bases lay between the germline ends. The CDR3 spans 14 residues. The germline CDR1 and CDR2 sequences are SGHNT and YYREEE (reference sequence). This CDR3 reads CASSLWQVDSPLHF. CDR3 in DNA: TGTGCCAGCAGCTTATGGCAGGTTGATTCACCCCTCCACTTT. The variable domain in full, with the rest retrieved from reference TRBV5-4 and TRBJ1-6, is ETGVTQSPTHLIKTRGQQVTLRCSSQSGHNTVSWYQQALGQGPQFIFQYYREEENGRGNFPPRFSGLQFPNYSSELNVNALELDDSALYLCASSLWQVDSPLHFGNGTRLTVT.

J is TRBJ2-6 and V is TRBV6-5; D is unclear. Germline CDR1 and CDR2: MNHEY and SVGAGI. CDR3 length: 14 amino acids. V lost 5 bases, J lost 0 bases, and 5 bases lay in between. The CDR3 nucleotides read TGTGCCAGCAGTACAGTCTCTGGGGCCAACGTCCTGACTTTC. Amino acid sequence: CASSTVSGANVLTF.

This chain uses TRBV6-6 with TRBJ1-5, with D uncertain. Trimming stripped 0 bases from V and 1 base from J, with 10 bases between. In germline, CDR1 is MNHNY, CDR2 SVGAGI (reference sequence). The CDR3 spans 16 residues. CDR3 bases: TGTGCCAGCAGTTACTCGGCGGGAGGAAGCAATCAGCCCCAGCATTTT. Translation gives CASSYSAGGSNQPQHF.

This clone was picked up a small number of times. This chain's CDR3 is CASSVGLAGVNEQYF. The CDR3, as DNA: TGTGCCAGTAGTGTGGGACTAGCGGGAGTCAACGAGCAGTACTTC. The genes are TRBV19 and TRBJ2-7; TRBD2 matches at 14 bases. CDR3 length: 15 amino acids. Trimming at V came to 5 bases and at J to 5 bases, leaving 5 bases not matched to a gene. The germline gives CDR1 LNHDA, CDR2 SQIVND (reference sequence).

V usage is TRBV10-2 and J usage is TRBJ1-2; D not certain. Germline assignment: CDR1 WSHSY and CDR2 SAAADI. This CDR3 spans 13 amino acids. V lost 2 bases and J lost 8, with 12 bases in between. The chain's CDR3 is CASSEGEPLGYTF. The CDR3 DNA follows: TGCGCCAGCAGTGAGGGGGAGCCCTTGGGCTACACCTTC.

The V and J genes are TRBV7-9 and TRBJ1-2; no reliable D call. Trimming pared 1 base from V and 4 bases from J, leaving 22 bases between. This CDR3 region has 18 residues. Germline V gene sequence: CDR1 SEHNR, CDR2 FQNEAQ (reference sequence). CDR3 nucleotides: TGTGCCAGCAGCTTAGAGGAAGTGGATTTTTGGCAGGTCTATGGCTACACCTTC. It is translated as CASSLEEVDFWQVYGYTF.

The chain links TRBV5-1 to TRBJ1-2; D ambiguous. This CDR3 comprises 15 residues. V was clipped by 2 bases and J by 2 bases, with 13 bases between them. CDR1 and CDR2 (germline): SGHRS, YFSETQ. CDR3 nucleotide sequence: TGCGCCAGCAGCTTCTCCCGCGCTCGGAACTATGGCTACACCTTC. This encodes CASSFSRARNYGYTF.

The CDR3: CASSLGGGRVHEQYF. In DNA, the CDR3 is TGTGCCAGCAGCTTGGGGGGCGGGAGGGTGCACGAGCAGTACTTC. The chain links TRBV5-4 to TRBJ2-7; 9 positions match TRBD2. The CDR3 is 15 residues long. Germline CDR1 SGHNT, CDR2 YYREEE (reference sequence). Germline trimming cut 0 bases from V and 5 bases from J; bases unmatched to any gene: 6.

This chain uses TRBV27 with TRBJ2-3; 7 bases match TRBD1. The CDR3 has 16 amino acids. Germline V gene sequence: CDR1 MNHEY, CDR2 SMNVEV (reference sequence). The ends lost 2 bases at V and 1 base at J; junction bases unmatched: 6. CDR3 loop: CASSLALDRGTDTQYF. For the CDR3, the DNA is TGTGCCAGCAGTTTAGCCCTTGACAGGGGCACAGATACGCAGTATTTT.

This clone was picked up one time. The chain joins TRBV6-5 to TRBJ1-1; D gene uncertain. Trimming stripped 2 bases from V and 7 bases from J, with 11 bases between. The CDR3 is 13 residues long. From germline, CDR1 is MNHEY and CDR2 SVGAGI. Here the CDR3 reads CASSYSQAGEAFF. The CDR3 region has the DNA TGTGCCAGCAGTTACAGCCAGGCGGGTGAAGCTTTCTTT.

CDR3 DNA sequence: TGTGCCAGCAGCTTAAGCCTAGCGGGAGTCCCCGGGGAGCTGTTTTTT. Its translation: CASSLSLAGVPGELFF. The V call is TRBV7-2, the J call TRBJ2-2; 10 nucleotides agree with TRBD2. V gave up 2 bases and J gave up 6 bases; unmatched junction bases: 6. Germline assignment: CDR1 SGHTA and CDR2 FQGNSA. The CDR3 runs to 16 residues. Using reference TRBV7-2 and TRBJ2-2 for the parts outside the CDR3, the full variable domain is GAGVSQSPSNKVTEKGKDVELRCDPISGHTALYWYRQSLGQGLEFLIYFQGNSAPDKSGLPSDRFSAERTGGSVSTLTIQRTQQEDSAVYLCASSLSLAGVPGELFFGEGSRLTVL.

The chain joins TRBV5-1 to TRBJ2-6; 7 bases are a match to TRBD1. The junction had 6 bases not matched to a gene; V was cut back by 0 bases and J by 0 bases. The CDR3 consists of 18 residues. Germline CDR1 reads SGHRS; CDR2 reads YFSETQ. The chain's CDR3 is CASSLALAGGSGANVLTF. In nucleotides, the CDR3 is TGCGCCAGCAGCTTGGCCTTAGCAGGGGGCTCTGGGGCCAACGTCCTGACTTTC. Supplemented by reference TRBV5-1 and TRBJ2-6, the full variable domain reads KAGVTQTPRYLIKTRGQQVTLSCSPISGHRSVSWYQQTPGQGLQFLFEYFSETQRNKGNFPGRFSGRQFSNSRSEMNVSTLELGDSALYLCASSLALAGGSGANVLTFGAGSRLTVL.

The chain carries TRBV18 and TRBJ1-1; possibly TRBD1 for D (6 bases). CDR1 and CDR2 (germline): KGHSH, LQKENI. V was shortened by 3 bases and J by 6 bases, with 26 bases between the two germline ends. The CDR3 length is 18 residues. CDR3 loop: CASSPFHRATYGPPEAFF. CDR3 DNA: TGTGCCAGCTCACCGTTTCACAGGGCAACCTACGGGCCCCCTGAAGCTTTCTTT.

The chain links TRBV4-1 to TRBJ2-7; D is possibly TRBD2 (6 bases). Germline loops: CDR1 MGHRA, CDR2 YSYEKL. V was cut by 8 bases and J by 5 bases, with 16 bases left in between. The CDR3 extends over 13 amino acids. For the CDR3, the DNA is TGCGCCAGCTCGGGACTCCTTAGGGACGAGCAGTACTTC. Residues: CASSGLLRDEQYF.

This chain joins TRBV5-4 and TRBJ1-2; 7 positions match TRBD1. V dropped 6 bases and J dropped 8; count of bases not matched to a gene: 13. The CDR3 spans 14 residues. Looked up from germline, CDR1 is SGHNT and CDR2 is YYREEE (reference sequence). DNA for the CDR3: TGTGCCAGCACCGGTCGGACAGGATCTCGGGGCTACACCTTC. The encoded protein is CASTGRTGSRGYTF. The whole variable domain, filled in from reference TRBV5-4 and TRBJ1-2, reads ETGVTQSPTHLIKTRGQQVTLRCSSQSGHNTVSWYQQALGQGPQFIFQYYREEENGRGNFPPRFSGLQFPNYSSELNVNALELDDSALYLCASTGRTGSRGYTFGSGTRLTVV.

This sequence joins TRBV21-1 and TRBJ2-3; TRBD2, as called in the table, went unchecked against the DNA. TRBV21-1 is a pseudogene segment. The CDR3 loop spans 17 amino acids. The CDR3 reads CASSPRGRRPAPDTQYF. DNA for the CDR3: TGTGCCAGCAGCCCCCGGGGGAGACGACCAGCCCCAGATACGCAGTATTTT.

The V gene is TRBV30, the J gene TRBJ2-7, with 8 nucleotides matching TRBD2. The CDR3 extends over 12 amino acids. J was trimmed by 6 bases and V by 7 bases; bases with no gene match: 8. Germline V gene lookup returns CDR1 GTSNPN and CDR2 SVGIG (reference sequence). Here the CDR3 DNA reads TGTGCCTTTCAAGCGGGAGTTAGCGAGCAGTACTTC. This gives the protein CAFQAGVSEQYF.

Details on this clone: Other DNA sequences in this specimen translate into the identical CDR3. The chain joins TRBV5-1 to TRBJ1-1; weak D call: TRBD1 (6 bases). Germline values: CDR1 SGHRS, CDR2 YFSETQ. CDR3 length: 15 amino acids. Trimming shortened V by 0 bases and J by 1 base, and 10 bases separated the two germline ends. For the CDR3, the DNA is TGCGCCAGCAGCTTGGGGGCCAGGGGGAACACTGAAGCTTTCTTT. It codes for CASSLGARGNTEAFF.